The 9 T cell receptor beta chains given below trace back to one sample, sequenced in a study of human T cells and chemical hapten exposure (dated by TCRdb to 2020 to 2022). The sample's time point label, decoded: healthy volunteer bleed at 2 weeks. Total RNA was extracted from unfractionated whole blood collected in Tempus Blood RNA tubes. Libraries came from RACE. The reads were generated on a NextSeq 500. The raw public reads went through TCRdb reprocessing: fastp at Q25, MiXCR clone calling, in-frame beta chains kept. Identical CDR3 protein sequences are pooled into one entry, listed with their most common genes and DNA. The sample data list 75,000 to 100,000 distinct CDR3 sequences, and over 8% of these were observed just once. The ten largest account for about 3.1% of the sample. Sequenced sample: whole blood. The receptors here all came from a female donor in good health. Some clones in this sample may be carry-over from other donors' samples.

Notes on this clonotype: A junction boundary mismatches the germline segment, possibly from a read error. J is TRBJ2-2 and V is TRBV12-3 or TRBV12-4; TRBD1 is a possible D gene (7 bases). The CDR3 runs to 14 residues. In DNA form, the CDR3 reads TGTGCCAGCAGTTTGGGGACAGACACCGGGGAGGTGTTTTTT. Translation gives CASSLGTDTGEVFF.

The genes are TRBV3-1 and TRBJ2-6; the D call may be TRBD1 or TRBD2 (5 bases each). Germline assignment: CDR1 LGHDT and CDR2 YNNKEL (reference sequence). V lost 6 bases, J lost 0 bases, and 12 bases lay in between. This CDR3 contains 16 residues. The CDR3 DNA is TGTGCCAGCAGTCGCACGAGGGGCTCTGGGGCCAACGTCCTGACTTTC. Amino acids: CASSRTRGSGANVLTF.

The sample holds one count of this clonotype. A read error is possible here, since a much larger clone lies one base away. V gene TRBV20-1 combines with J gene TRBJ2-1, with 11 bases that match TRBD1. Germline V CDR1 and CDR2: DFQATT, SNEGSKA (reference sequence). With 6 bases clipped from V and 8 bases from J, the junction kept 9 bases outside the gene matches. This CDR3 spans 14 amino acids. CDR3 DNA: TGCAGTGCCCCGGACAGGGGGCCTTTGGATGAGCAGTTCTTC. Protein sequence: CSAPDRGPLDEQFF.

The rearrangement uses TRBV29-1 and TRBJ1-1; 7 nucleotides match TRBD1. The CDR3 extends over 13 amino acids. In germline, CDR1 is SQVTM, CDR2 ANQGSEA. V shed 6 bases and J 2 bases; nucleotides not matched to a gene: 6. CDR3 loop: CSVKTGKNTEAFF. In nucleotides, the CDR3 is TGCAGCGTGAAGACAGGGAAAAACACTGAAGCTTTCTTT.

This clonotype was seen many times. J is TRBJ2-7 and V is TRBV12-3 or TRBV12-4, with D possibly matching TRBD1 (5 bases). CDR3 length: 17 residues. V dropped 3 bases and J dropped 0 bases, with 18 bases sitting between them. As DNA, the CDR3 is TGTGCCAGCAGTTTGCGGCAGGGTAAGCGAAGCTCCTACGAGCAGTACTTC. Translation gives CASSLRQGKRSSYEQYF.

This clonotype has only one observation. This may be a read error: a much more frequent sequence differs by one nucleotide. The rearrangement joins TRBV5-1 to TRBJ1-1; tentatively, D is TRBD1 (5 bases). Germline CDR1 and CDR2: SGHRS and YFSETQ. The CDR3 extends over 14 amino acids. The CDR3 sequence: CASSGGTAYTKAFF. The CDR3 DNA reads TGCGCCAGCAGCGGGGGGACGGCTTACACTAAAGCTTTCTTT.

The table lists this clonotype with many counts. This CDR3 is CASTPEGAGYGYTF. CDR3 in DNA: TGTGCCAGCACCCCGGAAGGGGCCGGCTATGGCTACACCTTC. The chain couples TRBV12-3 or TRBV12-4 to TRBJ1-2; D possibly corresponds to TRBD1 (5 bases). This CDR3 region has 14 residues. Trimming removed 7 bases at V and 4 bases at J, with 16 bases between.

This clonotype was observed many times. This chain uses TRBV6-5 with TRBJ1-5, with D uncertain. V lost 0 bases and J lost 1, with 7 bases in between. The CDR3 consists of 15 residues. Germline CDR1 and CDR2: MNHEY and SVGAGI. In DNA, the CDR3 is TGTGCCAGCAGTTACTCGTCGGGGAGCAATCAGCCCCAGCATTTT. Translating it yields CASSYSSGSNQPQHF.

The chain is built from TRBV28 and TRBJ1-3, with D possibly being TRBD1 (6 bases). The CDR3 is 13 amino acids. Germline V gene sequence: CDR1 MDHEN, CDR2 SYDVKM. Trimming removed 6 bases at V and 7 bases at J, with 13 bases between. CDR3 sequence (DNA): TGTGCCAGCAGCTGGGGGGCGAAGAACACCATATATTTT. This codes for CASSWGAKNTIYF.